This T cell receptor beta chain derives from a study of long-term antiretroviral therapy in people with HIV (dated by TCRdb to between 2022 and 2023). With respect to the entire study: Collection of the earliest samples took place about a decade ahead of the 2015 WHO recommendation for immediate ART, at a time when ART was typically delayed until CD4 counts fell. No cross-contamination during QIAcube processing was shown when test extractions of a monoclonal T-cell line were performed alongside about 30 polyclonal samples. A retrospective serial study tested whether changes in peripheral blood TRB repertoire composition and diversity were associated with ART initiation and durable HIV suppression. Of the approximately 30 participants with HIV, some 12 were female. A total of 150 to 200 cryopreserved PBMC samples came from roughly 30 adults with confirmed HIV infection and were collected serially over a mean of approximately six years (range 1-12).

The immunoSEQ hsTCRB v3.0 assay was used at survey level resolution for TRB variable region sequencing. TRB sequencing targeted a depth of about 35,000-50,000 T-cell genomes per sample. Pooled TRB libraries were sequenced on an Illumina MiSeq with a v3 150-cycle kit. For the original study's pipeline: Analysis of repertoires was carried out in R inside a reproducible Nextflow workflow spanning QC, data transformation and analysis. LymphoSeq2, an R package for exploring AIRR-Seq data, was used to implement custom analyses. After excluding a few samples that yielded fewer than 5000 total TRB sequences, some 180 HIV repertoires remained for analysis. Among the 170 to 200 retained HIV repertoires, 55 to 60 were collected before ART initiation and around 130 were collected after ART initiation. Repertoires were downsampled to 5000 TRB nucleotide sequences, with summary statistics averaged over 100 downsampling iterations. Only TRB sequences with CDR3 regions of at least seven amino acids were retained for analysis. Two measures captured diversity: a Shannon entropy-derived clonality score and the Gini coefficient. In the repertoire networks, any two of the top 5000 CDR3 amino acid sequences were linked whenever the two sequences differed by an edit distance of one. For TRB CDR3 amino acid sequences, GLIPH2 was used to predict antigen specificity groups and MHC restriction. Known CMV, EBV, HIV or tissue antigen associations were flagged by matching CDR3 amino acid sequences against VDJdb and McPAS-TCR. Pre-ART, post-ART and control groups were compared with Wilcoxon signed-rank tests and Holm-Bonferroni correction. TCRdb retrieved this table from immuneACCESS and kept in-frame rearrangements only. Not all clones are present; in checked studies, unresolved V genes account for under half, and no reason is known for the remainder. V and J calls and clone size come straight from that table; D and trimming were deduced from the DNA. The sample table lists about 30,000 clones, 80% to 90% of them with a count of one. The ten largest account for roughly 9.5% of the sample.

Inclusion was restricted to participants for whom at least one PBMC sample before ART initiation and at least two post-ART samples were available. Treatment was received in the United States of America by all participants with HIV. Before DNA extraction, cryopreserved samples containing about 0.9-10 million PBMC were thawed and washed. At the time of the earliest PBMC sample, participants with HIV were aged between roughly 20 and 55 years. PBMC samples were contributed by each participant from 1-4 timepoints before ART initiation and 2-8 timepoints after ART initiation, with a median of 7 samples. Serial HIV viral load, CD4+ T-cell count, ART history and demographic data were obtained for every participant. Genomic DNA was extracted from unsorted PBMC with a Qiagen kit on a QIAcube, with processing performed in batches of 12 samples. Only a few counts were recorded for this clone. Its antigen is still unknown. No base qualities exist here, and no much larger clone lies one base off it.

What the research found in general, with its limitations: Expanded TRB clones identified before ART initiation dominated the repertoire across all time points, though the dominance fluctuated and decreased in many PLHIV after ART. The samples span the years 2004 to 2017, and the ART regimens used at that time may not be as effective as current regimens. ART initiation was associated with a significant increase in TRB diversity, but diversity stayed significantly below transplant donor controls even after long-term ART. CDR3 length ranges in HIV repertoires were narrower than in controls, and network structure suggested an antigen-experienced repertoire with only a slight naive shift after ART. Owing to limited PBMC availability, only the TCR beta chain was sequenced, without alpha chain pairing. Inferences about post-ART repertoire changes were limited because no data were available on ART adherence, viral resistance or therapy changes. Because pre-ART samples had limited cell numbers, unsorted PBMC were profiled rather than sorted CD4+ and CD8+ T cells.

This sample comprised unsorted PBMCs, obtained 3 years after starting antiretroviral therapy. The sequence derives from a man aged 40-55 years with HIV.

The nucleotide sequence reads as follows: TGCGCCAGCAGCTCCCCCGATTCTAACGAGCAGTACTTC. It encodes CASSSPDSNEQYF. Rearrangement joined TRBV5-1 to TRBJ2-7, with no confident D gene call. Reading the germline V gene gives CDR1 SGHRS and CDR2 YFSETQ. The CDR3, from cysteine to phenylalanine, totals 13 residues. Left in the record is the CDR3 DNA by itself, 39 bases read in frame from the first base. V and J are truncated by 3 bases and 5 bases respectively, leaving an intervening sequence of 12 bases.